This entry lists 19 T cell receptor beta chains sequenced from one sample in a study of blood T cell repertoires in COVID-19. The repertoire was sequenced with immunoSEQ multiplex PCR; TCRdb's copy has only in-frame clones and lacks some. The sample holds roughly 230,000 clones, 80% to 90% seen once. The sequenced sample consisted of peripheral blood. The source of these receptors is a man aged 40-55 years with active or convalescent COVID-19.

The chain recombines TRBV5-1 with TRBJ2-1; TRBD2 matches 10 bases. Germline V gene data show CDR1 as SGHRS and CDR2 as YFSETQ. The junction had 7 bases not matched to a gene; V was cut back by 6 bases and J by 1 base. The CDR3 contains 16 residues. Here the CDR3 reads CASTAGAGGSYNEQFF. The CDR3 nucleotides are TGCGCCAGCACAGCCGGAGCGGGAGGGTCCTACAATGAGCAGTTCTTC.

The chain is built from TRBV6-6 and TRBJ2-5, with 10 bases lining up with TRBD1. This CDR3 is built from 16 residues. Germline loops: CDR1 MNHNY, CDR2 SVGAGI (reference sequence). V was pared by 7 bases and J by 5 bases, with 13 bases of the junction left unmatched. The CDR3 DNA sequence: TGTGCCAGCAAACCTCGACAGGGGGCGCTCCCCGAGACCCAGTACTTC. This translates into CASKPRQGALPETQYF.

This clone turned up a few times. This chain links TRBV30 with TRBJ1-5; D is unclear. Trimming shortened V by 2 bases and J by 2 bases, and 10 bases separated the two germline ends. There are 14 residues in the CDR3. The germline V gene has CDR1 GTSNPN and CDR2 SVGIG (reference sequence). The CDR3 loop reads CAWSYAPGNQPQHF. The DNA of the CDR3 is TGTGCCTGGAGTTATGCCCCGGGCAATCAGCCCCAGCATTTT. Supplemented by reference TRBV30 and TRBJ1-5, the full variable domain reads SQTIHQWPATLVQPVGSPLSLECTVEGTSNPNLYWYRQAAGRGLQLLFYSVGIGQISSEVPQNLSASRPQDRQFILSSKKLLLSDSGFYLCAWSYAPGNQPQHFGDGTRLSIL.

The rearrangement links TRBV30 to TRBJ1-3; D might be TRBD1 (6 bases). Germline V gene sequence: CDR1 GTSNPN, CDR2 SVGIG (reference sequence). V lost 3 bases and J lost 4, with 10 bases in between. This CDR3 has 13 residues. The CDR3 DNA reads as TGTGCCTGGAGGTACACAGGGGGAAACACCATATATTTT. Protein product: CAWRYTGGNTIYF.

This chain uses TRBV4-1 with TRBJ2-1, with 9 bases fitting TRBD2. CDR1 and CDR2 (germline): MGHRA, YSYEKL. V lost 4 bases to trimming and J lost 7 bases; unmatched junction nucleotides: 11. The CDR3 totals 16 residues. The DNA of the CDR3 is TGCGCCAGCAGCCGTAGATTAGCGGGGGAAGGAAATGAGCAGTTCTTC. Its protein product is CASSRRLAGEGNEQFF.

The chain carries TRBV28 and TRBJ2-7; 8 bases line up with TRBD1. Trimming took 4 bases from V and 4 from J; bases not matched to a gene: 6. The V gene's germline CDR1 is MDHEN and CDR2 SYDVKM. The CDR3 spans 14 residues. Here the CDR3 reads CASSYQDRAYEQYF. DNA of the CDR3: TGTGCCAGCAGTTATCAGGACAGGGCGTACGAGCAGTACTTC.

The gene calls are TRBV2 and TRBJ1-5; D is undetermined. The CDR3 length is 14 residues. Germline values: CDR1 SNHLY, CDR2 FYNNEI. The V gene lost 1 base and the J gene lost 8 bases, with 12 bases spanning the gap. CDR3 loop: CASSEVVHAKPQHF. In DNA, the CDR3 is TGTGCCAGCAGTGAAGTCGTACACGCCAAGCCCCAGCATTTT.

The sample holds one count of this clone. The chain couples TRBV30 to TRBJ1-6; D is undetermined. V was pared by 0 bases and J by 3 bases, with 6 bases between. There are 14 residues in the CDR3. CDR1 is GTSNPN, CDR2 SVGIG, per germline (reference sequence). The CDR3 loop reads CAWSVGSYNSPLHF. CDR3 in DNA: TGTGCCTGGAGTGTGGGCAGCTATAATTCACCCCTCCACTTT.

The chain recombines TRBV12-3 or TRBV12-4 with TRBJ1-5, with D possibly matching TRBD1 (5 bases). The CDR3 contains 13 residues. Trimming left V 2 bases short and J 4 bases short, with 6 bases between. CDR3 in DNA: TGTGCCAGCAGTTTACCAGGGAATCAGCCCCAGCATTTT. Residues: CASSLPGNQPQHF.

This chain links TRBV3-1 (or the pseudogene TRBV3-2) with TRBJ2-1, with TRBD1 matching over 8 bases. V lost 2 bases, J lost 9 bases, and 3 bases stayed unmatched. CDR3 length equals 13 residues. Per germline, CDR1 LGHDT and CDR2 YNNKEL (reference sequence). The CDR3 bases are TGTGCCAGCAGCCAAATACAGGGGGGTGAGCAGTTCTTC. It codes for CASSQIQGGEQFF.

The chain employs TRBV10-3 and TRBJ2-2; D remains ambiguous. The V end lost 4 bases, the J end lost 3 bases, and 9 bases lay between the germline ends. CDR3 length equals 14 residues. Germline values: CDR1 ENHRY, CDR2 SYGVKD. The CDR3 sequence: CAISGRQDTGELFF. The DNA of the CDR3 is TGTGCCATCAGTGGTAGGCAGGACACCGGGGAGCTGTTTTTT.

The V and J genes are TRBV5-1 and TRBJ1-1, with D tentatively TRBD1 (5 bases). Germline CDR1 SGHRS, CDR2 YFSETQ. The CDR3 has 18 amino acids. V was clipped by 2 bases and J by 2 bases, with 22 bases between them. CDR3 bases: TGCGCCAGCAGCTTCGCTGAGGTCAGGGCGGAGGGTAACACTGAAGCTTTCTTT. This translates into CASSFAEVRAEGNTEAFF.

J is TRBJ1-3 and V is TRBV6-5; D possibly corresponds to TRBD1 (6 bases). Trimming removed 8 bases at V and 0 bases at J, with 14 bases between. CDR1 MNHEY and CDR2 SVGAGI come from the germline V gene. The CDR3 runs 15 residues. The CDR3 region has the DNA TGTGCCAGCGGATTCGACAGGTTCTCTGGAAACACCATATATTTT. This sequence encodes CASGFDRFSGNTIYF.

J is TRBJ1-2 and V is TRBV2; D is uncertain. Trimming pared 3 bases from V and 2 bases from J, leaving 7 bases between. Germline assignment: CDR1 SNHLY and CDR2 FYNNEI. This CDR3 is 13 amino acids long. The CDR3 nucleotides are TGTGCCAGCAGTGATCGGGAGAACTATGGCTACACCTTC. It yields the protein CASSDRENYGYTF.

J is TRBJ2-6 and V is TRBV28; TRBD1 aligns across 7 bases. The junction had 4 bases not matched to a gene; V was cut back by 7 bases and J by 4 bases. CDR3 size: 14 residues. Germline CDR1 reads MDHEN; CDR2 reads SYDVKM. CDR3 amino acids: CASITGAGANVLTF. As DNA, the CDR3 is TGTGCCAGCATTACAGGGGCCGGGGCCAACGTCCTGACTTTC.

This sequence joins TRBV24-1 and TRBJ2-1; the match to TRBD1 covers 8 bases. Trimming removed 4 bases from V and 5 bases from J; junction bases left unmatched: 3. Germline CDR1 reads KGHDR; CDR2 reads SFDVKD. The CDR3 has 14 residues. In DNA form, the CDR3 reads TGTGCCACCAGTGACCAGGGGGCTGACAATGAGCAGTTCTTC. Encoded protein: CATSDQGADNEQFF.

The CDR3 sequence: CASSFTGDGGEKLFF. Here the CDR3 DNA reads TGTGCCAGTAGTTTCACAGGGGACGGGGGTGAAAAACTGTTTTTT. The rearrangement links TRBV19 to TRBJ1-4, with 7 nucleotides matching TRBD1. CDR1 is LNHDA and CDR2 is SQIVND in the germline V gene (reference sequence). The CDR3 is made up of 15 amino acids. V gave up 5 bases and J gave up 7 bases; unmatched junction bases: 10. Filled out from reference TRBV19 and TRBJ1-4, the complete variable domain reads DGGITQSPKYLFRKEGQNVTLSCEQNLNHDAMYWYRQDPGQGLRLIYYSQIVNDFQKGDIAEGYSVSREKKESFPLTVTSAQKNPTAFYLCASSFTGDGGEKLFFGSGTQLSVL.

The genes are TRBV19 and TRBJ2-1, with 8 bases matching TRBD1. Germline values: CDR1 LNHDA, CDR2 SQIVND (reference sequence). V lost 5 bases to trimming and J lost 7 bases; unmatched junction nucleotides: 7. This CDR3 is built from 14 residues. The CDR3 coding sequence is TGTGCCAGTAGTGCGAGACAGGGGATAAATGAGCAGTTCTTC. Translated, it gives CASSARQGINEQFF.

This sequence joins TRBV2 and TRBJ2-2; 8 positions agree with TRBD2. The CDR3 is 14 amino acids. The V and J ends lost 7 bases and 7 bases, in that order; junction bases with no gene match: 8. Per germline, CDR1 SNHLY and CDR2 FYNNEI. The CDR3 loop reads CASKSPGGVGELFF. DNA of the CDR3: TGTGCCAGCAAAAGCCCGGGAGGGGTCGGGGAGCTGTTTTTT.